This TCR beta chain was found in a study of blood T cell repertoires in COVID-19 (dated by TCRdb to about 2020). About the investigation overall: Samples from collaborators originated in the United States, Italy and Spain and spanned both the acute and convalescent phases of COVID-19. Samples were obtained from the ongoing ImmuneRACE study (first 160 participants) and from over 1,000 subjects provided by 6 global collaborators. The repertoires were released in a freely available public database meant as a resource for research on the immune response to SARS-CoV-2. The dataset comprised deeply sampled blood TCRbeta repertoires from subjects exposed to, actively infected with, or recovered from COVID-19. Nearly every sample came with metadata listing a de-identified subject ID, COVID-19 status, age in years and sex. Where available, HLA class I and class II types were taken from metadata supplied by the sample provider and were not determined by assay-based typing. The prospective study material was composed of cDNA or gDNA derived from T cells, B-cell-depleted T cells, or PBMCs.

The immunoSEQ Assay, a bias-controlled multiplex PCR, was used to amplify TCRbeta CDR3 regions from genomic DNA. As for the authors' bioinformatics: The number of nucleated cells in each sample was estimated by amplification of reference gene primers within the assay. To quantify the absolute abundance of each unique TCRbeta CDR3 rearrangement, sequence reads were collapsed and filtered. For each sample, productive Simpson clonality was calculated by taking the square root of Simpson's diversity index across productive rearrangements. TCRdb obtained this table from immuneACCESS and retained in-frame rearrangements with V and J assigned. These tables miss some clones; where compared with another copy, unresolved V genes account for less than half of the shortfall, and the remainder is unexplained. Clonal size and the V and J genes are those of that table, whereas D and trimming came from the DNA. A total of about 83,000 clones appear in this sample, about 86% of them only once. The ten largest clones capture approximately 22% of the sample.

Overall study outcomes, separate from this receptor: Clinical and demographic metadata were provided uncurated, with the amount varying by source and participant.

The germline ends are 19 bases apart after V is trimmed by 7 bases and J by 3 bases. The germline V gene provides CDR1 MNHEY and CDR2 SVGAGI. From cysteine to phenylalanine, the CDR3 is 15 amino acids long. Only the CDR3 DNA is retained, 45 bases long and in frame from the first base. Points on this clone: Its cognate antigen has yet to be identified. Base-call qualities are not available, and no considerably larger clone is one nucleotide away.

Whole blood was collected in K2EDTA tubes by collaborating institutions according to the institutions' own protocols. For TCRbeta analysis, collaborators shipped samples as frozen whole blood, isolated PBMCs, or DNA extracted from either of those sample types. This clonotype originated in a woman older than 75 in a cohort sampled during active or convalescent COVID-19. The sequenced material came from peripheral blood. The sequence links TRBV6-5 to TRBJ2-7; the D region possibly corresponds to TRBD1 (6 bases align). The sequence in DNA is TGTGCCAGCACCAAAGGTGGGGGCAACGGCTACGAGCAGTACTTC. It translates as CASTKGGGNGYEQYF.